The TCR beta chain described here comes from a study of blood T cell repertoires in COVID-19. CDR3 length: 16 amino acids. The germline gives CDR1 MDHEN, CDR2 SYDVKM. J was trimmed by 5 bases and V by 4 bases; bases with no gene match: 9. The authors' processing: Scientists estimated how many nucleated cells there were by amplifying reference gene primers. Measured with immunoSEQ multiplex PCR; TCRdb has only the in-frame clones, and not every one. Clone size and V and J calls were adopted from that table, with D and trimming inferred from the DNA. The sample holds 350,000 to 500,000 clones, roughly 88% seen once.

The chain recombines TRBV28 with TRBJ1-5; the match to TRBD1 covers 9 bases. The sequence was obtained from a woman in her late teens or twenties who had been exposed to COVID-19. Specimen: PBMCs or T cells enriched from blood (not recorded which). The CDR3 nucleotides are TGTGCCAGCAGTTCAGGACAGGGGCCCCTACATCAGCCCCAGCATTTT. It specifies CASSSGQGPLHQPQHF.